This record concerns one T cell receptor (beta chain) sequence. Its antigen is not known. The sample originates from a study of monozygotic twins with cystic fibrosis. Study-level information: Libraries were built from around 3 micrograms of fragmented DNA using approximately 16 PCR cycles.

This CDR3 has 15 amino acids. The V gene lost 8 bases and the J gene lost 0 bases, with 14 bases spanning the gap. Looked up from germline, CDR1 is LGHNT and CDR2 is FRNRAP. Overall study findings and caveats: Shared CDR3 numbers were not associated with age, concordance or severity. Co-twins had the most similar V usage for 13 of 16 pairs, J for 8. The repertoire was suggested to be naive-dominated, clonality median 0.0095.

Assay: immunoSEQ multiplex PCR; the TCRdb copy retains only in-frame clones and omits some. Counted here are about 9,600 clones, 91% occurring once; the ten biggest clones make up 5.4%. This receptor was taken from a boy aged 2-15 years with cystic fibrosis. This chain uses TRBV12-5 with TRBJ1-5; a weak D match, TRBD1 (6 bases). Specimen: blood. CDR3 DNA sequence: TGTGCTAGTCTCCAGGGGTGGGGTAGCAATCAGCCCCAGCATTTT. As protein: CASLQGWGSNQPQHF.